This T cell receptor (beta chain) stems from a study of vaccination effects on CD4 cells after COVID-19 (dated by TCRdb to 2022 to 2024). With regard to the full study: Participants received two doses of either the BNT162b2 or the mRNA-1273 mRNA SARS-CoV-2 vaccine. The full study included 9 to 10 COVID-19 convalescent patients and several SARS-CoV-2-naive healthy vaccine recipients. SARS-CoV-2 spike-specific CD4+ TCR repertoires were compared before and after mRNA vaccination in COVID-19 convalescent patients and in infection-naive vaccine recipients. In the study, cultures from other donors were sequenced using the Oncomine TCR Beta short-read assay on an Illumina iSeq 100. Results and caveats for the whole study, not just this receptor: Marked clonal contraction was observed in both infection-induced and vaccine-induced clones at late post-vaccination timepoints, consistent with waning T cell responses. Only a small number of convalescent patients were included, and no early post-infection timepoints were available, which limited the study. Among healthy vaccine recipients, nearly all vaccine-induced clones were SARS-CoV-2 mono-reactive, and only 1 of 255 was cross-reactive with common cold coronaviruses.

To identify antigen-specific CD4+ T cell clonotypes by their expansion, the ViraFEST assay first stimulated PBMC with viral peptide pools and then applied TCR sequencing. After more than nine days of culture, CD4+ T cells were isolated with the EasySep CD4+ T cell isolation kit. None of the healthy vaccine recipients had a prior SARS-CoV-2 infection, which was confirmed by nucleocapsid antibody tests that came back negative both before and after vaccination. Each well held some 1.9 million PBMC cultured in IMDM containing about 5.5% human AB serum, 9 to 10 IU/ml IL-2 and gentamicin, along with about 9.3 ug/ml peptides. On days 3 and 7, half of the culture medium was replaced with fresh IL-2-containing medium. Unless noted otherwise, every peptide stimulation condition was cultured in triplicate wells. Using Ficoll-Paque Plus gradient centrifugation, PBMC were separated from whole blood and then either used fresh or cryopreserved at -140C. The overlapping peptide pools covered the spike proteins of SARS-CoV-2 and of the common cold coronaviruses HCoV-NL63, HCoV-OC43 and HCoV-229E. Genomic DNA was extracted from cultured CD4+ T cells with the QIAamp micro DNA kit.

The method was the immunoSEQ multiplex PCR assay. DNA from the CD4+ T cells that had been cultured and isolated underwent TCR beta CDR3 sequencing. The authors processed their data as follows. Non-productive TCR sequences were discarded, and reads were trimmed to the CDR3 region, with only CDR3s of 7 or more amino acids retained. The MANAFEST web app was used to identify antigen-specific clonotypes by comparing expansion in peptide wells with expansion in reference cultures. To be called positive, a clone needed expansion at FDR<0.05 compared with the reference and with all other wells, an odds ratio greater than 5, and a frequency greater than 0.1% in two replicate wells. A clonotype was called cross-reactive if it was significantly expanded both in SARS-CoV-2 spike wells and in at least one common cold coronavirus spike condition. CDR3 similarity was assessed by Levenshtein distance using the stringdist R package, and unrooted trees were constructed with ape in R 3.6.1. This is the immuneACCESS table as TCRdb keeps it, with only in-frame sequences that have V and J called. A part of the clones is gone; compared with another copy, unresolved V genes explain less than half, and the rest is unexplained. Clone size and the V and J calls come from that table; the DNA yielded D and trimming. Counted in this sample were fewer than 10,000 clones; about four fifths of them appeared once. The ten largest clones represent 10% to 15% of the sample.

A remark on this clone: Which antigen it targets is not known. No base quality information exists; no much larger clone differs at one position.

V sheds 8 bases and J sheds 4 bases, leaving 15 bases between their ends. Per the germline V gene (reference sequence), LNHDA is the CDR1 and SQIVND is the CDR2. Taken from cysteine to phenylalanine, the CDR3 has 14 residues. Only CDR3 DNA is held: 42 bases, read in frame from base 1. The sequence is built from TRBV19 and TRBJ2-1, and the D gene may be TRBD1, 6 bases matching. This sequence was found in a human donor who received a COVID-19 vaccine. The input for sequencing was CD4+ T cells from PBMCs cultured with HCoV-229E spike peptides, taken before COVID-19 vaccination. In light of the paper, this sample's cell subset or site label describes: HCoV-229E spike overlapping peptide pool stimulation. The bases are TGTGCCAGTGATACAGGGAGAGAATACAATGAGCAGTTCTTC. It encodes CASDTGREYNEQFF.